Each of the 23 T cell receptor beta chains below was sequenced from the same sample in a study of blood T cell repertoires in COVID-19. The protocol was immunoSEQ multiplex PCR, while the TCRdb copy is restricted to in-frame clones and leaves out a portion. This table has 250,000 to 300,000 clones, approximately 82% appearing once. Sequenced sample: peripheral blood. The receptors were sampled from a woman in her late teens or twenties with acute or convalescent COVID-19.

The chain recombines TRBV6-5 with TRBJ1-6, with 10 bases fitting TRBD1. J was trimmed by 4 bases and V by 8 bases; bases with no gene match: 5. Germline V gene lookup returns CDR1 MNHEY and CDR2 SVGAGI. The CDR3 sequence is 15 residues long. The CDR3 is CASGGGQGYNSPLHF. DNA for the CDR3: TGTGCCAGCGGGGGGGGACAGGGGTATAATTCACCCCTCCACTTT.

The chain links TRBV10-3 to TRBJ2-1; tentatively, D is TRBD1 (6 bases). There are 15 residues in the CDR3. With 0 bases removed from V and 2 bases from J, the gap between germline ends came to 8 bases. In germline, CDR1 is ENHRY, CDR2 SYGVKD. The CDR3 loop is CAISESDRAYNEQFF. The CDR3 nucleotides are TGTGCCATCAGTGAGTCGGACAGAGCCTACAATGAGCAGTTCTTC.

The V gene is TRBV7-9, the J gene TRBJ2-1; D is unclear. The V gene lost 3 bases and the J gene lost 7 bases, with 10 bases spanning the gap. Germline V gene sequence: CDR1 SEHNR, CDR2 FQNEAQ (reference sequence). This CDR3 has 13 residues. The CDR3 nucleotides are TGTGCCAGCAGCTTTCCCACTCTGAATGAGCAGTTCTTC. Its translation is CASSFPTLNEQFF.

The J gene is TRBJ1-6, the V gene TRBV18, with D perhaps matching TRBD1 (5 bases). CDR3 size: 20 residues. V was clipped by 6 bases and J by 9 bases, with 33 bases between them. Germline loops: CDR1 KGHSH, CDR2 LQKENI. The CDR3 DNA follows: TGTGCCAGCTCCCAGCCGGCCGGAACTCCTGATTCCGGGCAGGGTTCACCCCTCCACTTT. Protein: CASSQPAGTPDSGQGSPLHF.

The chain uses TRBV28 and TRBJ2-3, with TRBD2 matching 10 bases. Germline V gives CDR1 MDHEN, CDR2 SYDVKM. The junction had 10 bases not matched to a gene; V was cut back by 5 bases and J by 5 bases. This CDR3 has 16 residues. The chain's CDR3 is CASSLGTSEVIDTQYF. The CDR3 bases are TGTGCCAGCAGTCTAGGGACTAGCGAGGTCATAGATACGCAGTATTTT.

The CDR3 loop reads CASSLAGIQNEKLFF. The CDR3 DNA follows: TGTGCCAGCAGCTTAGCCGGGATTCAGAATGAAAAACTGTTTTTT. The chain links TRBV11-2 to TRBJ1-4, with D unclear. The V and J ends lost 1 base and 5 bases respectively, with 11 bases between them. Germline V lookup: CDR1 SGHAT, CDR2 FQNNGV. The CDR3 runs to 15 residues.

CDR3 region: CASTRDRGHSPLHF. For the CDR3, the DNA is TGTGCCAGCACCCGGGACAGGGGGCATTCACCCCTCCACTTT. The gene calls are TRBV28 and TRBJ1-6; 12 positions agree with TRBD1. This CDR3 has 14 residues. Germline V gene lookup returns CDR1 MDHEN and CDR2 SYDVKM. After removal of 7 bases from V and 8 bases from J, the junction contained 3 bases not matched to a gene.

There are many counts of this clone. The rearrangement links TRBV11-3 to TRBJ2-2, with a possible D match to TRBD1 (5 bases). V lost 4 bases to trimming and J lost 7 bases, with 16 bases between them. This CDR3 is built from 15 residues. Germline CDR1 reads SGHNT; CDR2 reads YENEEA. DNA for the CDR3: TGTGCCAGCAGCTCGCCAGGGAAAATAGGCGGGGAGCTGTTTTTT. This encodes CASSSPGKIGGELFF.

The chain couples TRBV29-1 to TRBJ1-2; TRBD1 is a possible D gene (5 bases). This CDR3 is 12 amino acids long. Looked up from germline, CDR1 is SQVTM and CDR2 is ANQGSEA. V was shortened by 7 bases and J by 2 bases, with 11 bases between the two germline ends. The CDR3 protein is CSAWQGNYGYTF. CDR3 bases: TGCAGCGCCTGGCAGGGAAACTATGGCTACACCTTC.

This clone occurred a few times. The genes are TRBV3-1 (or the pseudogene TRBV3-2) and TRBJ2-7; TRBD1 aligns across 7 bases. The CDR3 consists of 16 residues. The germline CDR1 and CDR2 sequences are LGHDT and YNNKEL (reference sequence). The V gene end was trimmed by 5 bases and the J gene end by 0 bases; junction bases not matched to a gene: 10. The DNA for the CDR3 is TGTGCCAGCAGCAGATACGGGACAGATGACTCCTACGAGCAGTACTTC. Its translation: CASSRYGTDDSYEQYF.

This rearrangement joins TRBV14 to TRBJ2-7, with 9 nucleotides matching TRBD1. The junction had 7 bases not matched to a gene; V was cut back by 4 bases and J by 6 bases. CDR3 length: 14 amino acids. Germline V gene sequence: CDR1 SGHDN, CDR2 FVKESK. CDR3 in amino acids: CASSLSGTGSEQYF. The CDR3 DNA reads TGTGCCAGCAGCCTGTCCGGGACAGGGTCCGAGCAGTACTTC.

The chain carries TRBV5-5 and TRBJ2-2; D might be TRBD2 (5 bases). In germline, CDR1 is SGHKS, CDR2 YYEKEE (reference sequence). The CDR3 has 12 amino acids. V was shortened by 6 bases and J by 7 bases, with 10 bases between the two germline ends. The CDR3 sequence: CASTLEGGELFF. The CDR3 DNA sequence: TGTGCCAGCACCCTTGAGGGCGGGGAGCTGTTTTTT.

This clone came up a few times. CDR3 region: CASSLLGLQETQYF. CDR3 bases: TGTGCCAGCAGCTTATTGGGCCTTCAAGAGACCCAGTACTTC. The chain uses TRBV7-2 and TRBJ2-5; D call uncertain. The CDR3 spans 14 residues. Germline V gives CDR1 SGHTA, CDR2 FQGNSA. The ends were cut back, 2 bases at V and 2 bases at J, with 9 bases in the middle.

This chain connects TRBV27 to TRBJ1-1; TRBD1 matches at 8 bases. CDR3 size: 15 residues. Germline V gives CDR1 MNHEY, CDR2 SMNVEV (reference sequence). The V segment lost 3 bases and the J segment 1 base; nucleotides outside the gene matches: 4. The DNA of the CDR3 is TGTGCCAGCAGTTTGGGCGACAGGGGGAACACTGAAGCTTTCTTT. It codes for CASSLGDRGNTEAFF.

This CDR3 reads CASSFGGYRWGTDTQYF. CDR3 DNA: TGTGCCAGCAGCTTTGGAGGCTACCGGTGGGGCACAGATACGCAGTATTTT. The chain employs TRBV5-8 and TRBJ2-3; tentative D call: TRBD2 (5 bases). The CDR3 contains 17 residues. With 2 bases removed from V and 1 base from J, the gap between germline ends came to 17 bases. The germline V gene has CDR1 SGHTS and CDR2 YDEGEE.

V usage is TRBV15 and J usage is TRBJ1-1, with a possible D match to TRBD1 (5 bases). Per the germline V gene, CDR1 is LNHNV and CDR2 is YYDKDF (reference sequence). V was cut by 3 bases and J by 1 base, with 9 bases left in between. The CDR3 has 14 residues. The CDR3 protein is CATSSDRENTEAFF. CDR3 in DNA: TGTGCCACCAGCAGCGACAGAGAGAACACTGAAGCTTTCTTT.

The chain uses TRBV25-1 and TRBJ2-3, with 10 bases aligning to TRBD2. CDR3 length: 14 residues. V lost 4 bases and J lost 4; bases outside the gene matches: 2. Germline lookup yields CDR1 MGHDK and CDR2 SYGVNS. CDR3 in amino acids: CASSASGSADTQYF. CDR3 DNA: TGTGCCAGCAGTGCTAGCGGGAGCGCAGATACGCAGTATTTT.

The rearrangement links TRBV30 to TRBJ2-7; D might be TRBD1 (6 bases). The CDR3 runs 12 residues. Germline V CDR1 and CDR2: GTSNPN, SVGIG (reference sequence). Trimming stripped 4 bases from V and 9 bases from J, with 16 bases between. CDR3 coding DNA: TGTGCCTGGACTAGAGACCAGGGGACGCAGTACTTC. Translation: CAWTRDQGTQYF.

The chain couples TRBV30 to TRBJ2-7, with D possibly being TRBD1 (6 bases). Germline V gene lookup returns CDR1 GTSNPN and CDR2 SVGIG (reference sequence). V was pared by 3 bases and J by 1 base, with 19 bases between. The CDR3 has 16 residues. CDR3 residues: CAWSVLGGQGSYEQYF. In DNA form, the CDR3 reads TGTGCCTGGAGCGTCTTGGGTGGGCAGGGGTCCTACGAGCAGTACTTC. The full variable domain, in which reference TRBV30 and TRBJ2-7 provide the parts outside the CDR3, is SQTIHQWPATLVQPVGSPLSLECTVEGTSNPNLYWYRQAAGRGLQLLFYSVGIGQISSEVPQNLSASRPQDRQFILSSKKLLLSDSGFYLCAWSVLGGQGSYEQYFGPGTRLTVT.

The chain uses TRBV24-1 and TRBJ2-7; TRBD2 matches 7 bases. CDR1 is KGHDR and CDR2 is SFDVKD in the germline V gene. The CDR3 length is 18 residues. V lost 3 bases to trimming and J lost 0 bases; unmatched junction nucleotides: 13. DNA for the CDR3: TGTGCCACCAGTGATCCCGGGCCCCTACTAGCGTCCTCCTACGAGCAGTACTTC. Translation gives CATSDPGPLLASSYEQYF.

The genes are TRBV7-9 and TRBJ1-6; maybe TRBD1 (6 bases). Per germline, CDR1 SEHNR and CDR2 FQNEAQ (reference sequence). Trimming shortened V by 2 bases and J by 7 bases, and 12 bases separated the two germline ends. The length of the CDR3 is 15 residues. CDR3 protein: CASSLSGAGNSPLHF. CDR3 sequence (DNA): TGTGCCAGCAGCTTATCAGGGGCCGGCAATTCACCCCTCCACTTT.

V usage is TRBV5-4 and J usage is TRBJ2-7; 8 bases agree with TRBD2. The CDR3 spans 17 residues. Germline V CDR1 and CDR2: SGHNT, YYREEE (reference sequence). Unmatched junction bases numbered 10, after V lost 0 bases and J lost 2 bases. The CDR3 DNA sequence: TGTGCCAGCAGCTTGGGGCCCGGGACTAGGGTCCCCTACGAGCAGTACTTC. Protein sequence: CASSLGPGTRVPYEQYF.

The J gene is TRBJ2-1, the V gene TRBV27; TRBD1 might be the D (5 bases). The CDR3 runs to 15 residues. Germline CDR1 MNHEY, CDR2 SMNVEV (reference sequence). V was cut by 2 bases and J by 0 bases, with 8 bases left in between. Written as DNA, the CDR3 is TGTGCCAGCAGTTTAGATAGGGGCTCCTACAATGAGCAGTTCTTC. It yields the protein CASSLDRGSYNEQFF.